The sequence of this T cell receptor beta chain was determined in a study of OX40 agonist ivuxolimab in advanced cancers. About the study: Patients received ivuxolimab, an agonistic anti-OX40 (CD134) antibody. General study findings and limits: The 0.1-3.0 mg/kg partial responders had among the lowest clonal expansion.

V shed 3 bases and J 4 bases; nucleotides not matched to a gene: 8. Per germline, CDR1 SGHTA and CDR2 FQGNSA. This CDR3 is 15 amino acids long. As to this clone: Its antigen is still unknown.

TCRdb's table, derived via immunoSEQ multiplex PCR, lists solely in-frame clones and lacks some. This table has about 60,000 clones, around 90% appearing once. This clonotype was obtained from an adult with an advanced solid tumor such as melanoma, head and neck, liver or kidney cancer. This chain links TRBV7-2 with TRBJ1-2; 7 nucleotides line up with TRBD1. Sample: CD4+ or CD8+ T cells sorted from blood, taken in a trial of the OX40 agonist ivuxolimab. The CDR3 loop is CASSFRDSTFYGYTF. CDR3 nucleotide sequence: TGTGCCAGCAGCTTTCGGGACAGCACCTTCTATGGCTACACCTTC.